These T cell receptor beta chains were read from a single sample in a study of spatial heterogeneity in lung cancer. TCRdb ran MiXCR on the 5' RACE reads and lists one entry per CDR3 protein. The sample records more than 75,000 distinct CDR3 sequences, 10% to 15% being singletons. The sample in question was PBMCs, obtained at surgery. The receptors come from a male donor with early-stage non-small cell lung cancer. The CDR3 runs from the conserved cysteine through the conserved F or W. A D gene is named only where the DNA matches it firmly. Expanded clones get a size class; other rows say once, few or many, or leave the size out.

cdr3_length	v_call	j_call	d_call	clone_size	cdr3_nt	cdr3_aa
13	TRBV6-5	TRBJ1-1	-	-	TGTGCCAGCAGTTACACGCAAGGCACTGAAGCTTTCTTT	CASSYTQGTEAFF
14	TRBV19	TRBJ1-1	-	-	TGTGCCAGTAGTATAGACCAAATGAACACTGAAGCTTTCTTT	CASSIDQMNTEAFF
16	TRBV2	TRBJ2-1	TRBD2	-	TGTGCCAGCGCAGTTAGCGGGAGAACGTCCTACAATGAGCAGTTCTTC	CASAVSGRTSYNEQFF
14	TRBV3-1	TRBJ2-1	-	-	TGTGCCAGCAGCCACGCCGGGATCCTGGGAGAGCAGTTCTTC	CASSHAGILGEQFF
15	TRBV12-3/TRBV12-4	TRBJ1-2	-	-	TGTGCCAGCAGTTCCGACTTCGGAGGGAACTATGGCTACACCTTC	CASSSDFGGNYGYTF
13	TRBV29-1	TRBJ2-1	-	few	TGCAGCGTTGGGTCACAGGTCAACAATGAGCAGTTCTTC	CSVGSQVNNEQFF
14	TRBV7-2	TRBJ1-5	-	-	TGTGCCAGCAGCTTAGACTACGGGGGTCAGCCCCAGCATTTT	CASSLDYGGQPQHF
14	TRBV6-5	TRBJ2-5	TRBD2	-	TGTGCCAGCAGTAAACTAGCGGCTCAAGAGACCCAGTACTTC	CASSKLAAQETQYF
16	TRBV5-6	TRBJ1-5	TRBD1	many	TGTGCCAGCAGCGCTTACGACCAGGGGGGCAATCAGCCCCAGCATTTT	CASSAYDQGGNQPQHF
16	TRBV29-1	TRBJ1-1	TRBD1	-	TGCAGCGTTGAAAGGACAGGGGCGGGAGTAGGGACTGAAGCTTTCTTT	CSVERTGAGVGTEAFF
15	TRBV29-1	TRBJ1-5	-	few	TGCAGCGTTGCCAGCGGGGACACCTTCAATCAGCCCCAGCATTTT	CSVASGDTFNQPQHF
14	TRBV5-6	TRBJ2-7	-	few	TGTGCCAGCACCCAGGGAACTAGCAACCACGAGCAGTACTTC	CASTQGTSNHEQYF
14	TRBV7-9	TRBJ1-6	-	many	TGTGCCAGCAGCTTTTCTGTGGCGGGTTCACCCCTCCACTTT	CASSFSVAGSPLHF
15	TRBV3-1	TRBJ1-5	-	-	TGTGCCAGCAGCCAAGATCTGGGAGAAAATCAGCCCCAGCATTTT	CASSQDLGENQPQHF
16	TRBV30	TRBJ1-3	-	few	TGTGCCTCCCGAGGGGGGACATACGACTCTGGAAACACCATATATTTT	CASRGGTYDSGNTIYF
16	TRBV3-1	TRBJ1-5	-	few	TGTGCCAGCAGCCAAGGAGACAGTCGAAACAATCAGCCCCAGCATTTT	CASSQGDSRNNQPQHF
14	TRBV3-1	TRBJ1-1	-	-	TGTGCCAGCAACTCCGCGGAAGTGGCCACTGAAGCTTTCTTT	CASNSAEVATEAFF
13	TRBV24-1	TRBJ2-5	-	few	TGTGCCACCAGTGATTTACGGGCGGTGGCCCAGTACTTC	CATSDLRAVAQYF
14	TRBV7-6	TRBJ2-7	-	many	TGTGCCAGCAGCTTAGATCACCCGGGCGGCGAGCAGTACTTC	CASSLDHPGGEQYF
13	TRBV3-1	TRBJ2-7	-	-	TGTGCCAGCAGCCAAGGAGACCTCTACGAGCAGTACTTC	CASSQGDLYEQYF
12	TRBV7-9	TRBJ2-1	-	-	TGTGCCAGCAGCTTAGTAGCAAGGGAGCAGTTCTTC	CASSLVAREQFF
13	TRBV20-1	TRBJ1-6	-	few	TGCAGTGCTAGCCCCAGGGGTAATTCACCCCTCCACTTT	CSASPRGNSPLHF
17	TRBV7-3	TRBJ2-1	-	few	TGTGCCAGCAGCCCTCAGACAGGCCCACCGGTGGGCGATGAGCAGTTCTTC	CASSPQTGPPVGDEQFF
15	TRBV19	TRBJ1-5	-	few	TGTGCCAGTAGTTTTCAGGTGAATAGCAATCAGCCCCAGCATTTT	CASSFQVNSNQPQHF
12	TRBV19	TRBJ1-1	-	few	TGTGCCATCAAAGACGCGAACACTGAAGCTTTCTTT	CAIKDANTEAFF
17	TRBV24-1	TRBJ1-3	-	-	TGTGCCACCAGCCTGACTTTAGCCGGCGTTACTGGAAACACCATATATTTT	CATSLTLAGVTGNTIYF
14	TRBV30	TRBJ1-1	TRBD1	many	TGTGCCTGGAGTGGAGGAGGGGGCTACACTGAAGCTTTCTTT	CAWSGGGGYTEAFF
12	TRBV11-2	TRBJ2-4	-	few	TGTGCCAGCAGCTCAGGACAGCACATTCAGTACTTC	CASSSGQHIQYF
11	TRBV30	TRBJ2-7	-	many	TGTGCCTGGAGTGAAAACTACGAGCAGTACTTC	CAWSENYEQYF
16	TRBV2	TRBJ1-5	-	-	TGTGCCAGCAGTGAAGCACTGGGGGGGGGATCTCAGCCCCAGCATTTT	CASSEALGGGSQPQHF
15	TRBV29-1	TRBJ2-1	-	many	TGCAGCGTTGAGCTCGCGTCCGGAGCTGGGAATGAGCAGTTCTTC	CSVELASGAGNEQFF
18	TRBV5-4	TRBJ2-1	TRBD2	few	TGTGCCAGCAGCTTTCGGACTAGCGGAACTAGCTCCTACAATGAGCAGTTCTTC	CASSFRTSGTSSYNEQFF
14	TRBV6-1	TRBJ1-5	TRBD1	many	TGTGCCAGCAGGAGACAGGGGGAGGAGCAGCCCCAGCATTTT	CASRRQGEEQPQHF
16	TRBV5-1	TRBJ2-3	-	-	TGCGCCAGCAGCGGGGGCCTAGGTAGCGGCACAGATACGCAGTATTTT	CASSGGLGSGTDTQYF
13	TRBV5-5	TRBJ2-7	-	many	TGTGCCAGCAGCTTGCAGGGCCACTACGAGCAGTACTTC	CASSLQGHYEQYF